This TCR beta chain was sequenced for a study of cytomegalovirus exposure and HLA in healthy donors. Study findings and constraints: TCR beta sequences reportedly predicted most subjects' HLA-A and HLA-B alleles accurately.

From germline, CDR1 is KGHSH and CDR2 LQKENI. This CDR3 is 12 amino acids long. The V segment lost 0 bases and the J segment 13 bases; nucleotides outside the gene matches: 4. For this clone: Its antigen remains unknown.

The PCR contained 60 Vbeta and 13 Jbeta primers. The method was immunoSEQ multiplex PCR; TCRdb's version includes in-frame clones alone and lacks a portion of them. The data show hundreds of thousands of clones, around 79% seen once. The receptor was derived from a girl aged 2 to 10 in good health and CMV-seronegative. The chain is built from TRBV18 and TRBJ2-3; TRBD1 matches 7 bases. The sequencing input was PBMCs. The CDR3, as DNA: TGTGCCAGCTCACCACCGCAGGGGGTGGAGTATTTT. It translates to CASSPPQGVEYF.